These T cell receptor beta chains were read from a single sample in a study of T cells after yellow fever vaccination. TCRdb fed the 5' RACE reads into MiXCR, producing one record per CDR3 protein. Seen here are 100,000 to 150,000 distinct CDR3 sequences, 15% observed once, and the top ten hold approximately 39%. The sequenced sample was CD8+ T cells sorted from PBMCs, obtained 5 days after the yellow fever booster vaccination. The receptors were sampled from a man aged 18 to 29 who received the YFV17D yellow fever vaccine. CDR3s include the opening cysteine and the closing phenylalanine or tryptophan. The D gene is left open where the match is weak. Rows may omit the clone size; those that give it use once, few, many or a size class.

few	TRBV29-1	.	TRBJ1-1	TGCAGTCTACACACGAACACTGAAGCTTTCTTT	CSLHTNTEAFF
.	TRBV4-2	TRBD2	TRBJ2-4	TGTGCCAGCAGCCAAGATGGGACTAGCGGGGTCTGGTACTTC	CASSQDGTSGVWYF
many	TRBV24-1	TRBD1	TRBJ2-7	TGTGCCACCCGGGACAGGGGGCACGAGCAGTACTTC	CATRDRGHEQYF
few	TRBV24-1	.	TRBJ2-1	TGTGCCACCAGTGATCTGGGGCCGGAGCAGTTCTTC	CATSDLGPEQFF
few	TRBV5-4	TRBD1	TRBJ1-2	TGTGCCAGCAGACAGACAGGGGAAGGAGACTATGGCTACACCTTC	CASRQTGEGDYGYTF
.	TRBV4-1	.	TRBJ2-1	TGCGCCAGCAGCCAAGTGGGTAACAATGAGCAGTTCTTC	CASSQVGNNEQFF
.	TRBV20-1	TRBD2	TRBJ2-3	TGCAGTGCTGGTCACATAGCGGGGGGGCCAGATACGCAGTATTTT	CSAGHIAGGPDTQYF
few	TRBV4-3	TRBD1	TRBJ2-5	TGCGCCAGCAGCCAAGAAGGCAGGGGGTCCCAAGAGACCCAGTACTTC	CASSQEGRGSQETQYF
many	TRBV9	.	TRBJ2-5	TGTGCCAGCAGCGACGACGGTCACGAGACCCAGTACTTC	CASSDDGHETQYF
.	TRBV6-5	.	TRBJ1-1	TGTGCCAGCAGTTACGGGTCGGGAAGGGACACTGAAGCTTTCTTT	CASSYGSGRDTEAFF
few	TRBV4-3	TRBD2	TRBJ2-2	TGCGCCAGCAGCCAAGGTTTTAGCGGGGACACCGGGGAGCTATTTTTT	CASSQGFSGDTGELFF
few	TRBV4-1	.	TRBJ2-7	TGCGCCAGCAGCCAAGCCTCGTACAGCTCCTACGAGCAGTACTTC	CASSQASYSSYEQYF
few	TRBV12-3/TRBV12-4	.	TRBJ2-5	TGTGCCAGCAGTTTAGAAGGGACACATCAAGAGACCCAGTACTTC	CASSLEGTHQETQYF
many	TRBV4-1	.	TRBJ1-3	TGCGCCAGCAGCCAAGCGGTTTCGATCGGTGACACCATATATTTT	CASSQAVSIGDTIYF
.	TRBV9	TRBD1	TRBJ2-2	TGTGCCAGCAGCGCTATCTCAGGGGGCGATGACACCGGGGAGCTGTTTTTT	CASSAISGGDDTGELFF
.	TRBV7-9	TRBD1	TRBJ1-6	TGTGCCAGCCGAATTACAGGGGTGGGCAATTCACCCCTCCACTTT	CASRITGVGNSPLHF
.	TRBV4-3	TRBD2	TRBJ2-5	TGCGCCAGCAGCCGAGGTCTAGCGGCGGAGACCCAGTACTTC	CASSRGLAAETQYF
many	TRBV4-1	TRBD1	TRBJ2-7	TGCGCCAGCAGCCAGCGCGACAGGGGTCCCTACGAGCAGTACTTC	CASSQRDRGPYEQYF
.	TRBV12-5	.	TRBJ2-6	TGTGCTAGTGGGGAAAGGTCCTCTGGGGCCAACGTCCTGACTTTC	CASGERSSGANVLTF
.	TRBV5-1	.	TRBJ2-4	TGCGCCAGCAGCTCGGACGGGGCCCTGGCCAAAAACATTCAGTACTTC	CASSSDGALAKNIQYF
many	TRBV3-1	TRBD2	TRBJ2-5	TGTGCCAGCGGAGACGGGGGGGCCGGTTGGGAGACCCAGTACTTC	CASGDGGAGWETQYF
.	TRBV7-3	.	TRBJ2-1	TGTGCCAGCAGCTTAGTCGGGGGATCCTACAATGAGCAGTTCTTC	CASSLVGGSYNEQFF